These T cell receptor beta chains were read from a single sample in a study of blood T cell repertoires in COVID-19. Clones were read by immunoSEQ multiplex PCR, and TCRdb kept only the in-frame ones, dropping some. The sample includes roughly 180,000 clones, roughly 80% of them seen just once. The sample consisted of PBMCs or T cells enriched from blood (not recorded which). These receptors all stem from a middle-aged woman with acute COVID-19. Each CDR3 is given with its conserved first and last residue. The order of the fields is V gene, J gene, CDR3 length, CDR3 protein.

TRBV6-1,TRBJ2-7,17,CASSDGKGRDRVREQYF
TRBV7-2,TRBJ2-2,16,CASSPTALSNTGELFF
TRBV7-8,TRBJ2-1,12,CASSPSGYEQFF
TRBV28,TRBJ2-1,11,CASNDSNEQFF
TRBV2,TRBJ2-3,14,CASSVGLVIDTQYF
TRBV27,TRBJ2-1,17,CASSPLPGLEVYNEQFF
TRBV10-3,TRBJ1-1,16,CAIAERENLLSTEAFF
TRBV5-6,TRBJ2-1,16,CASSLDGGSYSYEQFF
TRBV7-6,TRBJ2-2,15,CASTRTSGSLGELFF
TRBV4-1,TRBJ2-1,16,CASSQVGSGVYNEQFF
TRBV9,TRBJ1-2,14,CASSPRQGAYGYTF
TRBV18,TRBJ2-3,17,CASSPPSQAFRADTQYF
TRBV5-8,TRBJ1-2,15,CASSLGRVGTYGYTF
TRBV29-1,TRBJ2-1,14,CSGLAPNSYNEQFF
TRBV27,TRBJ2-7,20,CASSPRYRVGQARGSYEQYF
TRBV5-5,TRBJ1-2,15,CASSLYGPQDGGYTF
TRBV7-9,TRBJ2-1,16,CASSPQEPSPYNEQFF
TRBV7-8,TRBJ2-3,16,CASSSHRDRVINTQYF
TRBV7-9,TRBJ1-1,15,CASSLGTGGITEAFF
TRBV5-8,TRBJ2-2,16,CASSFILAPETGELFF
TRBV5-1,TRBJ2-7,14,CASSHDRGNYEQYF
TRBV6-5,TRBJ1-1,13,CASHRQGGTEAFF
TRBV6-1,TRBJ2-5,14,CASSEGSGRETQYF
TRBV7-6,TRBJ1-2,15,CASSLEDRAKGGYTF
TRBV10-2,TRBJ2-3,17,CASRSPRTSGSADTQYF
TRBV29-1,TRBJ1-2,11,CSAEGGGGYTF
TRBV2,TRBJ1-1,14,CASSGTGKGTEAFF
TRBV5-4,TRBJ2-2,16,CASSSGLAGLTGELFF
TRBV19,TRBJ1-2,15,CASSIASEAVYGYTF
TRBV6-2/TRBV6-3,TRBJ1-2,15,CASSYRGRIGYGYTF
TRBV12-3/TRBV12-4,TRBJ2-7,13,CASSWDSSYEQYF
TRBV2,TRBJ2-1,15,CASSVRRTSYNEQFF
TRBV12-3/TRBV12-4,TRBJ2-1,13,CASSDSEIGEQFF
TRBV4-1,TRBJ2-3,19,CASSQEKFGERRGPDTQYF
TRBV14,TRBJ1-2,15,CASSQSRGRGYGYTF
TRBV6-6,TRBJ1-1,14,CASVSATGFTEAFF
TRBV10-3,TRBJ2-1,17,CAISGSPGLADKGGQFF
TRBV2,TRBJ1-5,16,CASSVEGSHSNQPQHF
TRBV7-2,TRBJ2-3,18,CASSFRGLAGSSTDTQYF
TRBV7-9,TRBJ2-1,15,CASSLRLAGYNEQFF
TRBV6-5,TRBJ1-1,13,CASSTRGQAKAFF
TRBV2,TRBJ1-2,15,CASSENREASYGYTF
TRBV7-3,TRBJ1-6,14,CASSLQGKFSPLHF
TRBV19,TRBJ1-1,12,CASSPRRGQTFF
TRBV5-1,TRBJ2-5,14,CASRLGGLGETQYF
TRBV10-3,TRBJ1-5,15,CAISGGEGGNQPQHF
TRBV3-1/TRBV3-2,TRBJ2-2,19,CASSQGTWTSGSGTGELFF
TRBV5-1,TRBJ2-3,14,CASLGQGSADTQYF
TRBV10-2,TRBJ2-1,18,CASSDLTTTSGREDEQFF
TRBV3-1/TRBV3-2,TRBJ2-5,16,CASSQASGGPEETQYF
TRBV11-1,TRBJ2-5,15,CASRSSGGLRETQYF
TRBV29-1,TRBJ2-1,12,CSVRSDYNEQFF
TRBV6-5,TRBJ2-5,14,CASSSSGTRETQYF
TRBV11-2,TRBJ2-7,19,CASSPPPVLAGIKSYEQYF
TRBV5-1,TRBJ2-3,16,CASSQTSGRFTDTQYF
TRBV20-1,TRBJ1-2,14,CSASEVPTNYGYTF
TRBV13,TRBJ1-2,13,CASSTTGSRGYTF
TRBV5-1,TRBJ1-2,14,CASSLRQDGGGYTF
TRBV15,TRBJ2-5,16,CATSRGDRGRGETQYF
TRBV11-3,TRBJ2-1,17,CASSLNDPRTSGDEQFF